Listed below are T cell receptor beta chains from one sample, sequenced in a study of blood T cell repertoires in COVID-19. Only in-frame clones appear in the TCRdb table, and some are missing; sequencing was by immunoSEQ multiplex PCR. The sample carries around 500,000 clones, 75% to 90% recorded once. Material: PBMCs or T cells enriched from blood (not recorded which). The source of these receptors is a woman aged 55-75 years who had recovered from COVID-19. Each CDR3 is given with its conserved first and last residue. Fields, in order: V gene, J gene, clone size, D gene, CDR3 protein, CDR3 DNA. A D gene is named only where the DNA matches it firmly. Only some rows state a clone size, as once, few, many or a class for expanded clones.

v_gene: TRBV4-1
j_gene: TRBJ2-3
abundance: .
d_gene: TRBD2
CDR3aa: CASSHGGGSGNTDTQYF
CDR3nt: TGCGCCAGCAGCCACGGGGGGGGCTCAGGGAACACAGATACGCAGTATTTT

v_gene: TRBV4-1
j_gene: TRBJ1-2
abundance: .
d_gene: .
CDR3aa: CASSVRVGNYGYTF
CDR3nt: TGCGCCAGCAGCGTGAGGGTGGGTAACTATGGCTACACCTTC

v_gene: TRBV2
j_gene: TRBJ1-2
abundance: once
d_gene: TRBD1
CDR3aa: CASSPTGMAGGYTF
CDR3nt: TGTGCCAGCAGCCCGACAGGGATGGCAGGCGGCTACACCTTC

v_gene: TRBV10-3
j_gene: TRBJ1-1
abundance: few
d_gene: .
CDR3aa: CAIRRDTEAFF
CDR3nt: TGTGCCATCAGGAGGGACACTGAAGCTTTCTTT

v_gene: TRBV18
j_gene: TRBJ2-3
abundance: .
d_gene: .
CDR3aa: CASSPARTVGAGDTQYF
CDR3nt: TGTGCCAGCTCACCAGCTCGGACAGTAGGGGCGGGAGATACGCAGTATTTT

v_gene: TRBV27
j_gene: TRBJ2-7
abundance: .
d_gene: .
CDR3aa: CASSLDPDRYEQYF
CDR3nt: TGTGCCAGCAGTTTAGACCCCGACAGGTACGAGCAGTACTTC

v_gene: TRBV9
j_gene: TRBJ2-3
abundance: .
d_gene: TRBD2
CDR3aa: CASSGTSGGLLPDTQYF
CDR3nt: TGTGCCAGCAGCGGAACTAGCGGGGGGCTCCTCCCCGATACGCAGTATTTT

v_gene: TRBV5-1
j_gene: TRBJ2-3
abundance: .
d_gene: .
CDR3aa: CASSSSTAEDTQYF
CDR3nt: TGCGCCAGCAGCTCCTCGACTGCAGAGGATACGCAGTATTTT

v_gene: TRBV4-1
j_gene: TRBJ2-1
abundance: .
d_gene: TRBD2
CDR3aa: CASSYGLAGGNRKRFF
CDR3nt: TGCGCCAGCAGCTACGGACTAGCGGGGGGGAACCGGAAACGGTTCTTC

v_gene: TRBV2
j_gene: TRBJ1-1
abundance: few
d_gene: TRBD1
CDR3aa: CASSERQGIAEAFF
CDR3nt: TGTGCCAGCAGTGAGAGACAGGGAATTGCGGAAGCTTTCTTT

v_gene: TRBV19
j_gene: TRBJ1-6
abundance: .
d_gene: TRBD1
CDR3aa: CASSRQGFYNSPLHF
CDR3nt: TGTGCCAGTAGTAGACAGGGTTTTTATAATTCACCCCTCCACTTT

v_gene: TRBV6-5
j_gene: TRBJ2-3
abundance: .
d_gene: .
CDR3aa: CASSYAGSTDTQYF
CDR3nt: TGTGCCAGCAGTTACGCGGGGAGCACAGATACGCAGTATTTT

v_gene: TRBV2
j_gene: TRBJ1-6
abundance: .
d_gene: .
CDR3aa: CASSLRVGNSPLHF
CDR3nt: TGTGCCAGCAGTCTCAGGGTAGGGAATTCACCCCTCCACTTT

v_gene: TRBV7-9
j_gene: TRBJ2-7
abundance: few
d_gene: TRBD1
CDR3aa: CASSAEDRAPPYEQYF
CDR3nt: TGTGCCAGCAGCGCCGAGGACAGGGCCCCCCCCTACGAGCAGTACTTC

v_gene: TRBV18
j_gene: TRBJ1-3
abundance: .
d_gene: TRBD1
CDR3aa: CASSLAGGSSGNTIYF
CDR3nt: TGTGCCAGCTCTCTGGCAGGGGGGAGCTCTGGAAACACCATATATTTT

v_gene: TRBV4-1
j_gene: TRBJ2-1
abundance: .
d_gene: TRBD2
CDR3aa: CASSQGAGEYNEQFF
CDR3nt: TGCGCCAGCAGCCAAGGAGCGGGGGAGTACAATGAGCAGTTCTTC

v_gene: TRBV24-1
j_gene: TRBJ2-7
abundance: few
d_gene: .
CDR3aa: CATSARGWEQYF
CDR3nt: TGTGCCACCAGTGCACGGGGTTGGGAGCAGTACTTC

v_gene: TRBV19
j_gene: TRBJ1-2
abundance: .
d_gene: TRBD1
CDR3aa: CASSIGTGRVGGYGYTF
CDR3nt: TGTGCCAGTAGTATAGGGACAGGGCGCGTCGGGGGCTATGGCTACACCTTC

v_gene: TRBV3-1/TRBV3-2
j_gene: TRBJ1-5
abundance: .
d_gene: TRBD1
CDR3aa: CASLPRGLDNQPQHF
CDR3nt: TGTGCCAGCTTACCCAGGGGGCTGGACAATCAGCCCCAGCATTTT

v_gene: TRBV6-5
j_gene: TRBJ1-1
abundance: .
d_gene: TRBD1
CDR3aa: CASSRNTGANTEAFF
CDR3nt: TGTGCCAGCAGCCGGAATACAGGGGCGAACACTGAAGCTTTCTTT

v_gene: TRBV12-3/TRBV12-4
j_gene: TRBJ2-3
abundance: .
d_gene: .
CDR3aa: CASSPIMGGTQYF
CDR3nt: TGTGCCAGCAGCCCCATCATGGGAGGTACGCAGTATTTT

v_gene: TRBV7-6
j_gene: TRBJ1-2
abundance: .
d_gene: .
CDR3aa: CASSPRGDYGYTF
CDR3nt: TGTGCCAGCAGCCCACGGGGTGACTATGGCTACACCTTC

v_gene: TRBV7-2
j_gene: TRBJ1-5
abundance: .
d_gene: .
CDR3aa: CASSLSRGQPQHF
CDR3nt: TGTGCCAGCAGCTTAAGCCGGGGTCAGCCCCAGCATTTT

v_gene: TRBV5-6
j_gene: TRBJ1-1
abundance: .
d_gene: TRBD1
CDR3aa: CASSLGQGRVLTEAFF
CDR3nt: TGTGCCAGCAGCTTGGGACAGGGACGTGTATTGACTGAAGCTTTCTTT

v_gene: TRBV19
j_gene: TRBJ1-1
abundance: .
d_gene: TRBD1
CDR3aa: CASKKSGDRDTEAFF
CDR3nt: TGTGCCAGTAAAAAGTCGGGGGACAGGGACACTGAAGCTTTCTTT

v_gene: TRBV5-1
j_gene: TRBJ1-1
abundance: .
d_gene: .
CDR3aa: CASSLDEGYTEAFF
CDR3nt: TGCGCCAGCAGCCTGGACGAGGGCTACACTGAAGCTTTCTTT

v_gene: TRBV5-6
j_gene: TRBJ2-2
abundance: .
d_gene: TRBD1
CDR3aa: CASSLLGQGTGELFF
CDR3nt: TGTGCCAGCAGCTTGCTAGGACAGGGAACCGGGGAGCTGTTTTTT

v_gene: TRBV4-1
j_gene: TRBJ2-6
abundance: .
d_gene: TRBD1
CDR3aa: CASSQTGAGSGANVLTF
CDR3nt: TGCGCCAGCAGCCAAACAGGGGCAGGCTCTGGGGCCAACGTCCTGACTTTC

v_gene: TRBV5-1
j_gene: TRBJ1-1
abundance: .
d_gene: TRBD1
CDR3aa: CASRVRQGVGTEAFF
CDR3nt: TGCGCCAGCAGGGTTAGACAGGGAGTAGGCACTGAAGCTTTCTTT

v_gene: TRBV27
j_gene: TRBJ1-2
abundance: .
d_gene: TRBD1
CDR3aa: CASTSGGRSGGVNGYTF
CDR3nt: TGTGCCAGCACCTCTGGGGGGAGGTCAGGGGGCGTGAATGGCTACACCTTC

v_gene: TRBV5-1
j_gene: TRBJ1-1
abundance: few
d_gene: .
CDR3aa: CASRTRMEAMNTEAFF
CDR3nt: TGCGCCAGCAGGACCCGAATGGAGGCAATGAACACTGAAGCTTTCTTT

v_gene: TRBV10-1
j_gene: TRBJ2-1
abundance: once
d_gene: TRBD2
CDR3aa: CASSESGLAGGPGQFF
CDR3nt: TGCGCCAGCAGTGAGTCTGGACTAGCGGGGGGCCCTGGGCAGTTCTTC

v_gene: TRBV6-1
j_gene: TRBJ2-1
abundance: .
d_gene: .
CDR3aa: CASSEALRVRVAYNEQFF
CDR3nt: TGTGCCAGCAGTGAAGCGCTTCGGGTCAGGGTCGCCTACAATGAGCAGTTCTTC

v_gene: TRBV11-2
j_gene: TRBJ2-5
abundance: .
d_gene: TRBD1
CDR3aa: CASSPRTGTYQETQYF
CDR3nt: TGTGCCAGCAGCCCCCGGACAGGGACGTACCAAGAGACCCAGTACTTC

v_gene: TRBV11-2
j_gene: TRBJ2-1
abundance: .
d_gene: TRBD2
CDR3aa: CASSWTSGVYNEQFF
CDR3nt: TGTGCCAGCAGCTGGACTAGCGGTGTTTACAATGAGCAGTTCTTC

v_gene: TRBV5-1
j_gene: TRBJ2-3
abundance: .
d_gene: .
CDR3aa: CASSLNQVGLTDTQYF
CDR3nt: TGCGCCAGCAGCTTGAACCAGGTTGGCCTCACAGATACGCAGTATTTT

v_gene: TRBV24-1
j_gene: TRBJ2-2
abundance: .
d_gene: .
CDR3aa: CATSDLTGNTGELFF
CDR3nt: TGTGCCACCAGTGATTTAACAGGGAACACCGGGGAGCTGTTTTTT

v_gene: TRBV9
j_gene: TRBJ2-3
abundance: .
d_gene: TRBD1
CDR3aa: CASAGTGGADTQYF
CDR3nt: TGTGCCAGCGCCGGGACAGGGGGGGCAGATACGCAGTATTTT

v_gene: TRBV21-1
j_gene: TRBJ1-1
abundance: .
d_gene: .
CDR3aa: CASSKSGAGGLNTEAFF
CDR3nt: TGTGCCAGCAGCAAGTCAGGGGCAGGGGGCTTGAACACTGAAGCTTTCTTT

v_gene: TRBV10-3
j_gene: TRBJ1-3
abundance: .
d_gene: .
CDR3aa: CAINLQDGPGNTIYF
CDR3nt: TGTGCCATCAACCTACAGGATGGGCCTGGAAACACCATATATTTT

v_gene: TRBV5-4
j_gene: TRBJ1-1
abundance: .
d_gene: .
CDR3aa: CASSLNRIGTEAFF
CDR3nt: TGTGCCAGCAGCTTGAACAGGATAGGGACTGAAGCTTTCTTT

v_gene: TRBV7-2
j_gene: TRBJ1-5
abundance: .
d_gene: .
CDR3aa: CASSLSWASNQPQHF
CDR3nt: TGTGCCAGCAGCTTAAGTTGGGCTAGCAATCAGCCCCAGCATTTT

v_gene: TRBV25-1
j_gene: TRBJ1-2
abundance: .
d_gene: .
CDR3aa: CASSGRDTLYGYTF
CDR3nt: TGTGCCAGCAGTGGCCGGGACACCCTCTATGGCTACACCTTC

v_gene: TRBV24-1
j_gene: TRBJ1-1
abundance: .
d_gene: TRBD1
CDR3aa: CATGQGSSTEAFF
CDR3nt: TGTGCCACCGGACAGGGGAGTAGCACTGAAGCTTTCTTT

v_gene: TRBV10-3
j_gene: TRBJ2-3
abundance: once
d_gene: TRBD1
CDR3aa: CAISEPGQGSTDTQYF
CDR3nt: TGTGCCATCAGTGAGCCAGGACAGGGTAGCACAGATACGCAGTATTTT

v_gene: TRBV2
j_gene: TRBJ2-1
abundance: .
d_gene: TRBD2
CDR3aa: CASRSGTSGHNEQFF
CDR3nt: TGTGCCAGCAGGAGCGGGACTAGCGGACACAATGAGCAGTTCTTC

v_gene: TRBV4-1
j_gene: TRBJ1-2
abundance: .
d_gene: TRBD1
CDR3aa: CASSQDVWTGHKHGYTF
CDR3nt: TGCGCCAGCAGCCAAGACGTTTGGACAGGGCACAAGCATGGCTACACCTTC

v_gene: TRBV6-6
j_gene: TRBJ1-2
abundance: .
d_gene: .
CDR3aa: CASSRGPTVGYTF
CDR3nt: TGTGCCAGCAGTAGGGGCCCGACAGTCGGCTACACCTTC

v_gene: TRBV2
j_gene: TRBJ2-6
abundance: .
d_gene: .
CDR3aa: CASSWSQSLISGANVLTF
CDR3nt: TGTGCCAGCAGTTGGTCACAGAGTCTAATCTCTGGGGCCAACGTCCTGACTTTC

v_gene: TRBV5-1
j_gene: TRBJ2-5
abundance: .
d_gene: .
CDR3aa: CASSLAVEETQYF
CDR3nt: TGCGCCAGCAGCTTGGCCGTAGAAGAGACCCAGTACTTC

v_gene: TRBV19
j_gene: TRBJ2-2
abundance: .
d_gene: TRBD1
CDR3aa: CASSDRGVELFF
CDR3nt: TGTGCCAGTAGCGACAGGGGAGTTGAGCTGTTTTTT

v_gene: TRBV2
j_gene: TRBJ1-1
abundance: few
d_gene: .
CDR3aa: CACQWGQNTEAFF
CDR3nt: TGTGCCTGCCAGTGGGGACAGAACACTGAAGCTTTCTTT

v_gene: TRBV24-1
j_gene: TRBJ1-2
abundance: .
d_gene: .
CDR3aa: CATSAQGTGYTF
CDR3nt: TGTGCCACCAGTGCTCAGGGGACGGGCTACACCTTC